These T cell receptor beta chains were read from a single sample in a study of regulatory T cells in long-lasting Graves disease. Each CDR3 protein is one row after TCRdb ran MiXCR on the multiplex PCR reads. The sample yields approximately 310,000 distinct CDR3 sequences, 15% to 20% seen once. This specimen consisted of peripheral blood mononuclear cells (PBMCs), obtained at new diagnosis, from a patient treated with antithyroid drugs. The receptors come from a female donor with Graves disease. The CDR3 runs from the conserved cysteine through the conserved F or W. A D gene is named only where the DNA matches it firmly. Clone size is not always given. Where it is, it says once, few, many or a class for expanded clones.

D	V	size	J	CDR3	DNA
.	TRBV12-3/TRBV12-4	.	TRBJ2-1	CASSTSQGVMVNEQFF	TGTGCCAGCAGTACCTCACAGGGCGTAATGGTCAATGAGCAGTTCTTC
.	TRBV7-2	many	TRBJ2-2	CATLWAVGTGELFF	TGTGCCACGCTTTGGGCAGTCGGGACCGGGGAGCTGTTTTTT
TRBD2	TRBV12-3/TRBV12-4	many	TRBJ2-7	CASSSLLTSGKGEQYF	TGTGCCAGCAGTTCCCTTTTGACTAGCGGGAAGGGGGAGCAGTACTTC
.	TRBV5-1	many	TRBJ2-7	CASSLTGLGPYEQYF	TGCGCCAGCAGCTTGACCGGGTTAGGGCCCTACGAGCAGTACTTC
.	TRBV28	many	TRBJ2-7	CATYSYEQYF	TGTGCCACATACTCCTACGAGCAGTACTTC
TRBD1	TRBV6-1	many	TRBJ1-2	CASRPSAGGETGYTF	TGTGCCAGCAGACCTTCCGCAGGGGGAGAGACTGGCTACACCTTC
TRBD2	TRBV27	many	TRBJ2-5	CASSIGTSGQESQYF	TGTGCCAGCAGCATTGGGACTAGCGGTCAAGAGTCCCAGTACTTC
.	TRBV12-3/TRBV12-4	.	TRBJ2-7	CASSSSRDEQYF	TGTGCCAGCAGTTCCTCTAGGGACGAGCAGTACTTC
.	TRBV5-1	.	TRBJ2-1	CASSLGSWANNEQFF	TGCGCCAGCAGCTTGGGGTCCTGGGCAAACAATGAGCAGTTCTTC
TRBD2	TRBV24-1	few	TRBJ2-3	CATRRGSGTSSTDTQYF	TGTGCCACCCGAAGAGGTAGCGGGACCTCTAGCACAGATACGCAGTATTTT
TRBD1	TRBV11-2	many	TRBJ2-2	CASSLDRWKQGATGELFF	TGTGCCAGCAGCTTAGATCGGTGGAAACAGGGGGCCACCGGGGAGCTGTTTTTT
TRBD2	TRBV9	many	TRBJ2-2	CASSGLGTSGRYSTGELFF	TGTGCCAGCAGCGGTCTCGGGACTAGCGGGAGGTATTCGACCGGGGAGCTGTTTTTT
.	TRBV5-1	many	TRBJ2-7	CASSRDPAYEQYF	TGCGCCAGCAGCCGGGACCCAGCCTACGAGCAGTACTTC
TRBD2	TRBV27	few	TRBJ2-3	CASSPRLAGALGDTQYF	TGTGCCAGCAGCCCACGTCTAGCGGGAGCCCTGGGAGATACGCAGTATTTT
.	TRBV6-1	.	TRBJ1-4	CASSVHRGNNEKLFF	TGTGCCAGCAGTGTTCATCGGGGGAATAATGAAAAACTGTTTTTT
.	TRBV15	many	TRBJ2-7	CATSRDQSYEQYF	TGTGCCACCAGCAGAGATCAGAGCTACGAGCAGTACTTC
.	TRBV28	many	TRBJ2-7	CASSFISGTTYEQYF	TGTGCCAGCAGTTTTATTTCGGGGACCACCTACGAGCAGTACTTC
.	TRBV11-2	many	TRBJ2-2	CASSLAGAHTGELFF	TGTGCCAGCAGCTTAGCGGGAGCCCACACCGGGGAGCTGTTTTTT
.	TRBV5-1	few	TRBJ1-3	CASSPGTPSSGNTIYF	TGCGCCAGCAGCCCTGGGACACCTTCCTCTGGAAACACCATATATTTT
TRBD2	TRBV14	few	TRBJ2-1	CASSQPSGRMNEQFF	TGTGCCAGCAGCCAACCTAGCGGGAGGATGAATGAGCAGTTCTTC
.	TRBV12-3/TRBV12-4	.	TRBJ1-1	CASRINSWEKNTEAFF	TGTGCCAGCCGTATCAATTCTTGGGAGAAGAACACTGAAGCTTTCTTT
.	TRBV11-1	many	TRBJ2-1	CASSWRGQRDYNEQFF	TGTGCCAGCAGCTGGAGGGGACAGAGAGATTACAATGAGCAGTTCTTC
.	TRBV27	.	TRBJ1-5	CASLSSFGNQPQHF	TGTGCCAGCCTGTCATCCTTCGGCAATCAGCCCCAGCATTTT
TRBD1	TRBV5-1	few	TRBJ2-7	CASSFPGQVYEQYF	TGCGCCAGCAGCTTCCCGGGACAGGTATACGAGCAGTACTTC
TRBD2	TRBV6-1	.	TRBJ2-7	CASKLAGESHEQYF	TGTGCCAGCAAATTAGCGGGAGAATCTCACGAGCAGTACTTC
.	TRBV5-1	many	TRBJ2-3	CASGPRTPSTDTQYF	TGCGCCAGCGGCCCAAGGACTCCTAGCACAGATACGCAGTATTTT
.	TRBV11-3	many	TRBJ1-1	CASTDLRAGTEAFF	TGTGCCAGTACCGATCTAAGGGCGGGCACTGAAGCTTTCTTT
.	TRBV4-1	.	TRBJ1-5	CASSQWDSNQPQHF	TGCGCCAGCAGCCAATGGGACAGCAATCAGCCCCAGCATTTT
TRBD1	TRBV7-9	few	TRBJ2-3	CASSSDRVNQYF	TGTGCCAGCAGCTCAGACAGGGTCAATCAGTATTTT
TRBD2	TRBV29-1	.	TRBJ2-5	CSVPGGGETQYF	TGCAGCGTGCCCGGCGGGGGGGAGACCCAGTACTTC
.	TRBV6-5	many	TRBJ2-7	CASSYSGVQYF	TGTGCCAGCAGTTACTCAGGGGTGCAGTACTTC
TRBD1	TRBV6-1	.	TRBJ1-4	CASRPRGRVEKLFF	TGTGCCAGCAGGCCCAGGGGGCGAGTTGAAAAACTGTTTTTT
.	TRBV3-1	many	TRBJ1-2	CASSQDTWGYTF	TGTGCCAGCAGCCAAGATACGTGGGGCTACACCTTC
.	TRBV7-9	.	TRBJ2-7	CASSVSVEEQYF	TGTGCCAGCAGCGTTTCCGTGGAGGAGCAGTACTTC